The clone carrying this TCR beta chain was seen once. Its antigen is unknown. The data are from a study of T cell repertoires in cytomegalovirus infection. The CDR3 length is 13 residues. V gave up 3 bases and J gave up 6 bases; unmatched junction bases: 2. Germline CDR1 SNHLY, CDR2 FYNNEI. TCRdb re-analysed the reads in MiXCR, keeping a single row per CDR3 protein. The sample yields 650,000 to 900,000 distinct CDR3 sequences, about 28% seen once. The sequences come from cultured CD8+ T cells from PBMCs, collected from culture after CMV antigen stimulation. This TCR was recovered from a human donor in good health (CMV status not recorded). Some clones in this sample may be carry-over from other donors' samples. The rearrangement uses TRBV2 and TRBJ2-1; 7 positions agree with TRBD1. CDR3 protein: CASSDTGVNEQFF. The DNA for the CDR3 is TGTGCCAGCAGTGACACAGGGGTCAATGAGCAGTTCTTC.